A selection of T cell receptor beta chains follows, all from one sample in a study of T cells in Graves' hyperthyroidism and ophthalmopathy. Via MiXCR, TCRdb re-called the multiplex PCR reads, giving one row per CDR3 protein. Here the sample spans around 200,000 distinct CDR3 sequences, around 17% being singletons. Sequences were obtained from blood. The receptors were gathered from a man aged 40-49 years with Graves' hyperthyroidism. CDR3s include the opening cysteine and the closing phenylalanine or tryptophan. The D gene is left open where the match is weak. The size entry is marked missing in some rows and otherwise reads once, few, many or a size class.

>TRBV18|few|TRBD1|TRBJ1-4
TGTGCCAGCTCACCACCCCCCGGGACAGGGGGTGAAAAACTGTTTTTT
CASSPPPGTGGEKLFF
>TRBV9|.|TRBD1|TRBJ1-4
TGTGCCAGCAGCGTCCGGGACAGGAGTGAAAAACTGTTTTTT
CASSVRDRSEKLFF
>TRBV4-1|.|.|TRBJ2-2
TGCGCCAGCAGCCAACAAACAGGCTTCGCGAACACCGGGGAGCTGTTTTTT
CASSQQTGFANTGELFF
>TRBV24-1|few|.|TRBJ1-5
TGTGCCACCAGTGACGGACAGAATCAGCCCCAGCATTTT
CATSDGQNQPQHF
>TRBV7-3|many|TRBD1|TRBJ2-7
TGTGCCAGCAGCTCCCCCACCGGGACAGGGATTGACGAGCAGTACTTC
CASSSPTGTGIDEQYF
>TRBV9|.|.|TRBJ1-1
TGTGCCAGCAGCCTAGGGGGTTATGCGGACACTGAAGCTTTCTTT
CASSLGGYADTEAFF
>TRBV6-5|many|.|TRBJ1-5
TGTGCCAGCAGTTACAGAGAAGGGGACAATCAGCCCCAGCATTTT
CASSYREGDNQPQHF
>TRBV6-2/TRBV6-3|many|.|TRBJ1-1
TGTGCCAGCAGTTTACATTTGCGGACACGTGAAGCTTTCTTT
CASSLHLRTREAFF
>TRBV3-2|many|.|TRBJ1-1
TGTGCCAGCAGCCGGGCCACGAGATATACAACTGAAGCTTTCTTT
CASSRATRYTTEAFF
>TRBV20-1|once|TRBD2|TRBJ2-7
TGCAGTGCTACCTATAGCGGGGGGGCCTCCTACGAGCAGTACTTC
CSATYSGGASYEQYF
>TRBV7-9|few|TRBD1|TRBJ1-5
TGTGCCAGCAGCGTCACATGGACAGGAGCCCAGCATTTT
CASSVTWTGAQHF
>TRBV12-3/TRBV12-4|many|.|TRBJ2-1
TGTGCCAGCAGTAACCCGTATGAGCAGTTCTTC
CASSNPYEQFF
>TRBV7-2|.|.|TRBJ1-1
TGTGCCAGCAGCTCCGGGGGCCTATACACTGAAGCTTTCTTT
CASSSGGLYTEAFF
>TRBV27|.|TRBD1|TRBJ2-1
TGTGCCAGCAGTAAGAGACAGGGTGAGTTCTTC
CASSKRQGEFF
>TRBV7-2|many|TRBD2|TRBJ2-1
TGTGCCAGCAGCTTAACCCCTCCGGGGGGACTCTACAATGAGCAGTTCTTC
CASSLTPPGGLYNEQFF
>TRBV19|.|TRBD1|TRBJ1-1
TGTGCCAGTAGCCAGGGGGCTGGGAATGAAGCTTTCTTT
CASSQGAGNEAFF
>TRBV12-3/TRBV12-4|.|TRBD1|TRBJ1-3
TGTGCCAGCAGTACCGACAGGGGAGATACTGGAAACACCATATATTTT
CASSTDRGDTGNTIYF
>TRBV29-1|many|.|TRBJ1-3
TGCAGCGTTGCGGGGGGTAGCTCTGGAAACACCATATATTTT
CSVAGGSSGNTIYF
>TRBV24-1|few|.|TRBJ1-1
TGTGCCACCGCGGCAGGGCCCACTGAAGCTTTCTTT
CATAAGPTEAFF
>TRBV20-1|many|TRBD1|TRBJ2-7
TGCAGTGCTAGAGACGGACAGGGGAGCGACGAGCAGTACTTC
CSARDGQGSDEQYF
>TRBV10-3|many|.|TRBJ1-5
TGTGCCATCAGTGTTGGCCTTTCGGGCAATCAGCCCCAGCATTTT
CAISVGLSGNQPQHF
>TRBV6-2/TRBV6-3|.|.|TRBJ1-5
TGTGCCAGCAGGAGGGACCGAGATCAGCCCCAGCATTTT
CASRRDRDQPQHF
>TRBV5-1|.|.|TRBJ2-2
TGCGCCAGCAGCTTGGGAGACAGTTACACCGGGGAGCTGTTTTTT
CASSLGDSYTGELFF
>TRBV30|.|.|TRBJ2-4
TGTGCCTGGAGTGTACTGAGTGGGGTCAAAAACATTCAGTACTTC
CAWSVLSGVKNIQYF